This entry lists 27 T cell receptor beta chains sequenced from one sample in a study of early T cells in non-severe SARS-CoV-2 infection. TCRdb passed the 5' RACE reads through MiXCR, listing each CDR3 protein once. The table includes just under 65,000 distinct CDR3 sequences, more than 5.5% detected once. This material consisted of whole blood, taken at baseline. The receptors were gathered from an adult who was a healthcare worker with PCR-confirmed SARS-CoV-2 infection or an uninfected control (not recorded which).

This clonotype was observed a few times. The chain has TRBV10-3 and TRBJ2-7; D uncertain. The CDR3 loop spans 13 amino acids. V was shortened by 3 bases and J by 3 bases, with 9 bases between the two germline ends. Germline V gives CDR1 ENHRY, CDR2 SYGVKD. This chain's CDR3 is CAISDKGSYEQYF. The CDR3 region has the DNA TGTGCCATCAGTGATAAGGGTAGCTACGAGCAGTACTTC.

This clonotype has at least ten counts. The chain combines TRBV10-2 with TRBJ1-1; D uncertain. This CDR3 has 14 amino acids. The ends were cut back, 3 bases at V and 0 bases at J, with 8 bases in the middle. Germline lookup yields CDR1 WSHSY and CDR2 SAAADI. CDR3 in DNA: TGCGCCAGCAGTGAAAGGGCTATGAACACTGAAGCTTTCTTT. Translation gives CASSERAMNTEAFF.

This clonotype was picked up many times. This chain uses TRBV11-2 with TRBJ2-1; the match to TRBD2 covers 14 bases. The trim removed 0 bases at V and 9 bases at J, leaving 10 bases unmatched. The CDR3 runs to 18 residues. Per germline, CDR1 SGHAT and CDR2 FQNNGV. DNA of the CDR3: TGTGCCAGCAGCTTAGAAAACCTTCGACTAGCGGGAGGGGCTGAGCAGTTCTTC. This encodes CASSLENLRLAGGAEQFF.

The chain links TRBV5-4 to TRBJ2-3, with D possibly being TRBD1 (7 bases). V was cut by 4 bases and J by 5 bases, with 17 bases left in between. Germline CDR1 is SGHNT and CDR2 is YYREEE (reference sequence). The CDR3 has 15 residues. The CDR3 nucleotides are TGTGCCAGCAGCCCTACAGGGGAAGCGGGAGATACGCAGTATTTT. Translating gives CASSPTGEAGDTQYF. Full variable domain (remainder filled in from reference TRBV5-4 and TRBJ2-3): ETGVTQSPTHLIKTRGQQVTLRCSSQSGHNTVSWYQQALGQGPQFIFQYYREEENGRGNFPPRFSGLQFPNYSSELNVNALELDDSALYLCASSPTGEAGDTQYFGPGTRLTVL.

The chain links TRBV6-1 to TRBJ1-1; D perhaps matches TRBD1 (6 bases). V shed 4 bases and J shed 1 base, with 10 bases lying between them. Germline V gene data show CDR1 as MNHNS and CDR2 as SASEGT. The CDR3 totals 14 residues. DNA for the CDR3: TGTGCCAGCAGTGCGCAGGGGACGAACACTGAAGCTTTCTTT. Amino acids: CASSAQGTNTEAFF.

This clonotype was seen more than once but under ten times. The rearrangement links TRBV21-1 to TRBJ2-7. TRBV21-1 is an annotated pseudogene. The CDR3 totals 13 residues. The CDR3, as DNA: TGTGCCAGCAGCAATAGGGATTCCTACGAGCAGTACTTC. As protein: CASSNRDSYEQYF.

This clonotype has at least ten counts. The chain combines TRBV18 with TRBJ1-1; D is possibly TRBD1 (6 bases). The CDR3 totals 15 residues. Trimming stripped 3 bases from V and 1 base from J, with 12 bases between. Per germline, CDR1 KGHSH and CDR2 LQKENI. The DNA for the CDR3 is TGTGCCAGCTCACCTCAGGGGAACACGAACACTGAAGCTTTCTTT. It yields the protein CASSPQGNTNTEAFF.

The chain joins TRBV28 to TRBJ2-2; 8 positions agree with TRBD1. The CDR3 has 17 residues. The V gene end was trimmed by 8 bases and the J gene end by 3 bases; junction bases not matched to a gene: 14. The germline V gene has CDR1 MDHEN and CDR2 SYDVKM. In DNA form, the CDR3 reads TGTGCCAGCGGGGAGCCCGGACAGGGTATCGACACCGGGGAGCTGTTTTTT. It yields the protein CASGEPGQGIDTGELFF.

Many counts were recorded for this clonotype. This chain uses TRBV5-4 with TRBJ2-7; 8 nucleotides align to TRBD1. There are 15 residues in the CDR3. Germline-derived CDR1 and CDR2 are SGHNT and YYREEE (reference sequence). Trimming took 4 bases from V and 2 from J; bases not matched to a gene: 8. CDR3 sequence (DNA): TGTGCCAGCAGCCCGACAGGGGTGGTTCCCTACGAGCAGTACTTC. Encoded protein: CASSPTGVVPYEQYF.

This clonotype showed up many times. The V and J genes are TRBV29-1 and TRBJ2-3, with D uncertain. This CDR3 is 12 amino acids long. V lost 3 bases and J lost 3, with 7 bases in between. The germline gives CDR1 SQVTM, CDR2 ANQGSEA. The CDR3 nucleotides read TGCAGCGTTGACAGCTTAACAGATACGCAGTATTTT. It translates to CSVDSLTDTQYF.

This clonotype was recorded at least ten times. The chain employs TRBV27 and TRBJ2-1, with 8 bases fitting TRBD2. CDR1 is MNHEY, CDR2 SMNVEV, per germline (reference sequence). There are 14 residues in the CDR3. Trimming removed 3 bases from V and 5 bases from J; junction bases left unmatched: 3. CDR3 in amino acids: CASSFGLANNEQFF. DNA for the CDR3: TGTGCCAGCAGTTTCGGACTAGCTAACAATGAGCAGTTCTTC.

This clonotype was detected many times. The chain combines TRBV19 with TRBJ1-5, with 7 bases lining up with TRBD1. The trim removed 9 bases at V and 0 bases at J, leaving 11 bases unmatched. The germline V gene has CDR1 LNHDA and CDR2 SQIVND (reference sequence). This CDR3 is 16 amino acids long. The CDR3: CARGTDGEDSNQPQHF. The CDR3 region has the DNA TGTGCCAGGGGGACAGACGGGGAGGATAGCAATCAGCCCCAGCATTTT.

This clonotype was detected many times. The V gene is TRBV4-3, the J gene TRBJ1-1; 9 bases are shared with TRBD1. The V and J ends lost 5 bases and 0 bases, in that order; junction bases with no gene match: 16. CDR1 and CDR2 (germline): LGHNA, YSLEER. The CDR3 extends over 19 amino acids. CDR3 DNA sequence: TGCGCCAGCAGCACTGAACTAGGGACAGGGCCTTACATGAACACTGAAGCTTTCTTT. Residues: CASSTELGTGPYMNTEAFF.

This clonotype turned up a few times. The rearrangement joins TRBV28 to TRBJ2-1; 11 nucleotides match TRBD2. The V gene's germline CDR1 is MDHEN and CDR2 SYDVKM. The V segment lost 7 bases and the J segment 7 bases; nucleotides outside the gene matches: 6. This CDR3 has 14 residues. DNA of the CDR3: TGTGCCAGCACTGTAGTAGCGGGAGGGAATGAGCAGTTCTTC. It translates to CASTVVAGGNEQFF.

The sample holds many counts of this clonotype. V gene TRBV12-3 or TRBV12-4 combines with J gene TRBJ1-2; possibly TRBD1 for D (5 bases). V was shortened by 2 bases and J by 3 bases, with 10 bases between the two germline ends. The CDR3 is 14 amino acids. CDR3 in DNA: TGTGCCAGCAGTTTAAACAGGCGGGACTATGGCTACACCTTC. It specifies CASSLNRRDYGYTF.

As concerns this clonotype: A junction end diverges from the germline sequence, so it may reflect a read error. V is TRBV12-3 or TRBV12-4 and J is TRBJ2-7; D call uncertain. The CDR3 length is 14 residues. The CDR3 sequence: CASSLRRSSYGQYF. The CDR3 DNA follows: TGTGCCAGCAGTTTAAGGCGGTCCTCCTACGGGCAGTACTTC.

This clonotype appeared many times. The chain couples TRBV18 to TRBJ1-2; D remains ambiguous. V dropped 5 bases and J dropped 5 bases, with 12 bases sitting between them. The germline V gene has CDR1 KGHSH and CDR2 LQKENI. This CDR3 contains 13 residues. CDR3: CASSTTASYGYTF. CDR3 DNA sequence: TGTGCCAGCTCAACCACGGCCTCATATGGCTACACCTTC.

This clonotype was counted many times. The chain has TRBV28 and TRBJ1-5, with 8 bases lining up with TRBD1. Trimming took 2 bases from V and 6 from J; bases not matched to a gene: 6. The CDR3 loop spans 15 amino acids. The germline CDR1 and CDR2 sequences are MDHEN and SYDVKM. The CDR3 DNA follows: TGTGCCAGCAGTTTAGGGACAGGCAGAAGTCAGCCCCAGCATTTT. Residues: CASSLGTGRSQPQHF.

This clonotype was recorded many times. The V and J genes are TRBV5-6 and TRBJ2-2, with TRBD1 as a possible D gene (6 bases). The V and J ends lost 3 bases and 6 bases respectively, with 24 bases between them. This CDR3 contains 18 residues. The V gene's germline CDR1 is SGHDT and CDR2 YYEEEE. In DNA, the CDR3 is TGTGCCAGCAGCTCCCGCGTAATATGGGGCAGGGGCGCCGGGGAGCTGTTTTTT. Its protein is CASSSRVIWGRGAGELFF.

This clonotype has more than one count but fewer than ten. The chain carries TRBV6-5 and TRBJ2-1; 12 bases agree with TRBD1. Trimming cost V 6 bases and J 4 bases; bases outside gene matches: 4. Germline CDR1 reads MNHEY; CDR2 reads SVGAGI. The CDR3 contains 15 residues. CDR3 in amino acids: CASSRGQGAYNEQFF. In DNA, the CDR3 is TGTGCCAGCAGCCGGGGACAGGGGGCTTACAATGAGCAGTTCTTC.

This clonotype was detected many times. The chain recombines TRBV7-8 with TRBJ2-7; 8 bases are a match to TRBD2. The germline V gene encodes CDR1 SGHVS and CDR2 FQNEAQ. The CDR3 is 16 amino acids. The ends lost 5 bases at V and 3 bases at J; junction bases unmatched: 12. The chain's CDR3 is CASSELQSGSVYEQYF. DNA for the CDR3: TGTGCCAGCAGCGAACTCCAGAGCGGGAGTGTCTACGAGCAGTACTTC.

This clonotype was seen at least ten times. The chain recombines TRBV20-1 with TRBJ2-1; 8 bases are a match to TRBD2. V dropped 6 bases and J dropped 2; count of bases not matched to a gene: 3. The CDR3 is made up of 13 amino acids. Germline assignment: CDR1 DFQATT and CDR2 SNEGSKA (reference sequence). The CDR3 loop is CSAQREPYNEQFF. The CDR3 DNA reads TGCAGTGCCCAGCGGGAGCCCTACAATGAGCAGTTCTTC.

This clonotype has a count of ten or more. This chain joins TRBV5-4 and TRBJ1-1; D unclear. The CDR3 is made up of 15 amino acids. Germline V gives CDR1 SGHNT, CDR2 YYREEE (reference sequence). Trimming took off 4 bases at V and 0 bases at J, with 13 bases between the two ends. CDR3 region: CASSNYRVMNTEAFF. For the CDR3, the DNA is TGTGCCAGCAGCAATTACAGAGTGATGAACACTGAAGCTTTCTTT.

This clonotype was seen a handful of times. The V gene is TRBV20-1, the J gene TRBJ1-1; D gene ambiguous. V was clipped by 3 bases and J by 4 bases, with 12 bases between them. CDR1 is DFQATT and CDR2 is SNEGSKA in the germline V gene (reference sequence). The CDR3 extends over 13 amino acids. CDR3 DNA: TGCAGTGCTAGTATGGGGTCGGGCACTGAAGCTTTCTTT. Translation gives CSASMGSGTEAFF.

This clonotype came up a few times. V is TRBV11-1 and J is TRBJ2-3, with TRBD2 matching over 9 bases. J gave up 6 bases and V 3 bases, and 4 bases lay outside the gene matches. Germline CDR1 reads SGHAT; CDR2 reads FQDESV (reference sequence). The CDR3 has 14 amino acids. CDR3: CASSFGLATDTQYF. For the CDR3, the DNA is TGTGCCAGCAGCTTTGGACTAGCGACGGATACGCAGTATTTT.

In DNA, the CDR3 is TGTGCCAGCTCACCGACACCCGGGTTGGAGGGGGGATTTAGCAATCAGCCCCAGCATTTT. This codes for CASSPTPGLEGGFSNQPQHF. The chain uses TRBV18 and TRBJ1-5; tentative D call: TRBD1 (6 bases). V lost 3 bases to trimming and J lost 0 bases, with 24 bases between them. Germline V lookup: CDR1 KGHSH, CDR2 LQKENI. This CDR3 has 20 amino acids. The variable domain in full, with the rest retrieved from reference TRBV18 and TRBJ1-5, is NAGVMQNPRHLVRRRGQEARLRCSPMKGHSHVYWYRQLPEEGLKFMVYLQKENIIDESGMPKERFSAEFPKEGPSILRIQQVVRGDSAAYFCASSPTPGLEGGFSNQPQHFGDGTRLSIL.

This clonotype showed up many times. This chain uses TRBV7-9 with TRBJ2-3, with a weak D call TRBD2 (6 bases). The V and J ends lost 2 bases and 7 bases respectively, with 16 bases between them. CDR1 SEHNR and CDR2 FQNEAQ come from the germline V gene (reference sequence). CDR3 length: 15 amino acids. CDR3 sequence reads: CASSLRESRVNTQYF. The CDR3 DNA reads TGTGCCAGCAGCTTACGGGAGTCCAGGGTTAATACGCAGTATTTT.